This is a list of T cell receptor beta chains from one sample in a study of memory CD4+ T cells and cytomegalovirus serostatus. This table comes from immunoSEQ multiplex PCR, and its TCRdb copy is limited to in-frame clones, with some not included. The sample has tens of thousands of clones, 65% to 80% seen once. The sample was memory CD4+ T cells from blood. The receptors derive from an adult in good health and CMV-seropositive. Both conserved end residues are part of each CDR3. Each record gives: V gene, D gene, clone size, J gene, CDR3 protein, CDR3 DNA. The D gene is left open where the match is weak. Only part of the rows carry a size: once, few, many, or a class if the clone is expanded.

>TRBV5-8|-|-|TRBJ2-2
CASSLWWGRNTGELFF
TGTGCCAGCAGCTTGTGGTGGGGTAGGAACACCGGGGAGCTGTTTTTT
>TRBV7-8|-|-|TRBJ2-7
CASSLGEQRRDEQYF
TGTGCCAGCAGCTTAGGGGAGCAGCGAAGGGACGAGCAGTACTTC
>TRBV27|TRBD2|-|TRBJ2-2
CASSSGGGAYGTGELFF
TGTGCCAGCAGTTCCGGCGGGGGGGCCTATGGGACCGGGGAGCTGTTTTTT
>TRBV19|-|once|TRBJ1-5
CASSTRLDQPQHF
TGTGCCAGTAGTACACGGCTTGATCAGCCCCAGCATTTT
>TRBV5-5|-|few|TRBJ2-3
CASSLGQSSTDTQYF
TGTGCCAGCAGCTTAGGCCAGAGTAGCACAGATACGCAGTATTTT
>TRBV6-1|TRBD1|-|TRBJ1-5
CASSGYRGQPQHF
TGTGCCAGCAGTGGATACAGGGGTCAGCCCCAGCATTTT
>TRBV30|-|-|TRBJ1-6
CAWGGTRSSPLHF
TGTGCCTGGGGGGGGACAAGGAGCTCACCCCTCCACTTT
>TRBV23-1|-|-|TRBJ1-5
CASSQSKGREQPQHF
TGCGCCAGCAGTCAATCGAAAGGCAGGGAACAGCCCCAGCATTTT
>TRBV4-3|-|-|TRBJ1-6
CASSLQGLNSPLHF
TGCGCCAGCAGCCTCCAGGGGCTTAATTCACCCCTCCACTTT
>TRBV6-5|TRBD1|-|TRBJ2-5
CASSCGQGKLETQYF
TGTGCCAGCAGTTGTGGACAGGGAAAGTTAGAGACCCAGTACTTC
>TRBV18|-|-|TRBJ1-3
CASSPRAGIYSGNTIYF
TGTGCCAGCTCACCACGGGCAGGGATTTACTCTGGAAACACCATATATTTT
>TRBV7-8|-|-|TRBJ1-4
CASSLVPSTGARKLFF
TGTGCCAGCAGCTTAGTGCCGTCGACAGGTGCCCGAAAACTGTTTTTT
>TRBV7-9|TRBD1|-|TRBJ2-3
CASSLGQGGGTQYF
TGTGCCAGCAGCCTGGGACAGGGGGGAGGTACGCAGTATTTT
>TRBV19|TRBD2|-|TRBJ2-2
CASTLSGTSAIGELFF
TGTGCCAGTACCCTATCCGGGACTAGCGCGATCGGGGAGCTGTTTTTT
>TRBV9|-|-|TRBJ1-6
CASSVHKDSPLHF
TGTGCCAGCAGCGTACACAAGGATTCACCCCTCCACTTT
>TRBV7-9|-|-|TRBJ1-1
CASSLAGPLNTEAFF
TGTGCCAGCAGCTTAGCTGGACCCTTGAACACTGAAGCTTTCTTT
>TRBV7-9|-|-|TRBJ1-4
CASSLGKQGVDEKLFF
TGTGCCAGCAGCTTAGGGAAACAGGGAGTGGATGAAAAACTGTTTTTT
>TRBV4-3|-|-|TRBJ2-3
CASSQDLNSGGSDTQYF
TGCGCCAGCAGCCAAGACCTCAATTCTGGGGGTTCAGATACGCAGTATTTT
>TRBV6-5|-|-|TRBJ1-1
CASSYPGNLKDTEAFF
TGTGCCAGCAGTTACCCAGGGAATTTGAAAGACACTGAAGCTTTCTTT
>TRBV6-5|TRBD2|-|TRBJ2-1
CASSPRLAGYNEQFF
TGTGCCAGCAGTCCGCGACTAGCGGGGTACAATGAGCAGTTCTTC
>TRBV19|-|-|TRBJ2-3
CASSTTDTQYF
TGTGCCAGTAGTACCACAGATACGCAGTATTTT
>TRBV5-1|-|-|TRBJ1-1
CASSLGQPYTEAFF
TGCGCCAGCAGCTTGGGACAGCCCTACACTGAAGCTTTCTTT
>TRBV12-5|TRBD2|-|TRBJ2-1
CASGSNGGATSGRAYNEQFF
TGTGCTAGTGGTTCCAATGGGGGGGCAACTAGCGGGAGGGCCTACAATGAGCAGTTCTTC
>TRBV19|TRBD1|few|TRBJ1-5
CASKTGQYNQPQHF
TGTGCCAGTAAGACGGGACAGTACAATCAGCCCCAGCATTTT
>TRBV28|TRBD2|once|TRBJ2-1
CASNKAGAAYNEQFF
TGTGCCAGCAATAAAGCGGGGGCAGCCTACAATGAGCAGTTCTTC